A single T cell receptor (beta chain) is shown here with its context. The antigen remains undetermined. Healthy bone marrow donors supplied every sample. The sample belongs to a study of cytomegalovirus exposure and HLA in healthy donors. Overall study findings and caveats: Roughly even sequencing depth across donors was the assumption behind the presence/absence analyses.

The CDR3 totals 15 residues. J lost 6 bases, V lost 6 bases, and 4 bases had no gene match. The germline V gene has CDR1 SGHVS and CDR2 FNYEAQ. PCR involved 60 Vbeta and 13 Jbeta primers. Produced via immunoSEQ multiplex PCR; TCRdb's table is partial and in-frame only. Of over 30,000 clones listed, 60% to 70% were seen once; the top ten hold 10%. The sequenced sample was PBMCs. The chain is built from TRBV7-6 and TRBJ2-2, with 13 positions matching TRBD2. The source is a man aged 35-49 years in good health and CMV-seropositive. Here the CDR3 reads CASRRTSGGSGELFF. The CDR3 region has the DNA TGTGCCAGCAGAAGGACTAGCGGGGGTTCCGGGGAGCTGTTTTTT.